Sequencing of this T cell receptor (beta chain) was carried out in a study of identifying expanded T cells in peripheral blood. Germline CDR1 and CDR2: SGHDT and YYEEEE. The CDR3 is 15 amino acids. The V and J ends lost 2 bases and 2 bases respectively, with 10 bases between them. Assay used: immunoSEQ multiplex PCR; TCRdb lists only in-frame clones, some missing. The table records 70,000 to 95,000 clones, about 87% of them present only once. The TCR sequence derives from a person aged 18-69 years in good health. Sequenced input: blood. The rearrangement uses TRBV5-6 and TRBJ2-2; no definite D call. CDR3 loop: CASSFGYLNTGELFF. DNA for the CDR3: TGTGCCAGCAGCTTCGGCTACCTAAACACCGGGGAGCTGTTTTTT.